This TCR beta chain was captured by sequencing in a study of blood T cell repertoires in COVID-19 (dated by TCRdb to about 2020). Some background on the complete study: Samples from collaborators originated in the United States, Italy and Spain and spanned both the acute and convalescent phases of COVID-19. The dataset comprised deeply sampled blood TCRbeta repertoires from subjects exposed to, actively infected with, or recovered from COVID-19. A freely available public database, intended as a resource for researchers studying the immune response to SARS-CoV-2, is where the repertoires were released. The sample metadata nearly always contained a de-identified subject ID, COVID-19 status, age in years and sex. The prospective study material was composed of cDNA or gDNA derived from T cells, B-cell-depleted T cells, or PBMCs. Samples came from the ongoing ImmuneRACE study (first 160 participants) plus 1,254 subjects from 6 global collaborators. HLA class I and class II types, where available, came from metadata supplied by the sample provider rather than from assay-based typing. General conclusions and limits of the study: How much clinical and demographic metadata was included differed by source and by participant, and the metadata was provided uncurated.

According to the germline V gene, CDR1 reads MGHRA and CDR2 reads YSYEKL. V is trimmed back by 0 bases and J by 1 base, and the junction contains 3 bases that no gene match accounts for. The CDR3 sequence holds 15 residues, the cysteine and phenylalanine included. Of all the DNA, just the CDR3 is kept, 45 bases in frame from base 1. Concerning this clone itself: Its antigen target is currently unknown. No much larger clone exists at a distance of one base, and base qualities are not known.

The immunoSEQ Assay, a bias-controlled multiplex PCR, was used to amplify TCRbeta CDR3 regions from genomic DNA. The original pipeline was this. The number of nucleated cells in each sample was estimated from the amplification of reference gene primers within the assay. To quantify the absolute abundance of each unique TCRbeta CDR3 rearrangement, sequence reads were collapsed and filtered. For each sample, productive Simpson clonality was calculated as the square root of Simpson's diversity index over productive rearrangements. This immuneACCESS table, as held by TCRdb, lists in-frame sequences with V and J called but not all clones. Of the missing ones, under half trace to an unresolved V gene in checked studies; the others have no known cause. V, J and clone size were drawn from that table, and D and trimming were deduced from the DNA. Across this sample there are some 200,000 clones, with about 87% seen only once. The ten most abundant clones make up more than 1.5% of the sample.

The collaborating institutions used their own protocols to collect whole blood in K2EDTA tubes. For TCRbeta analysis, collaborator samples were shipped as frozen whole blood, as isolated PBMCs, or as DNA extracted from either sample type. This receptor was taken from a man in his 70s with acute or convalescent COVID-19. The sample taken for sequencing was peripheral blood. The sequence joins TRBV4-1 to TRBJ2-7, with 7 central nucleotides matching TRBD1. The CDR3 is CASSQDWGQSYEQYF. The nucleotide sequence reads TGCGCCAGCAGCCAAGATTGGGGACAGTCCTACGAGCAGTACTTC.